These T cell receptor beta chains were read from a single sample in a study of low-dose radiotherapy and immunotherapy resistance in tumors. TCRdb passed the reads through MiXCR, listing each CDR3 protein once. The sample has nearly 60,000 distinct CDR3 sequences, 20% to 25% seen once. This sample comprised PBMCs, obtained after low-dose radiotherapy plus immunotherapy. The receptors come from a male donor with prostate cancer. The CDR3 runs from the conserved cysteine through the conserved F or W. Fields, in order: D gene, V gene, clone size, J gene, CDR3 protein, CDR3 DNA. D genes are given only for firm matches. Only part of the rows carry a size: once, few, many, or a class if the clone is expanded.

d_call: .
v_call: TRBV5-1
clone_size: .
j_call: TRBJ1-2
cdr3_aa: CASSLTLGYYGYTF
cdr3_nt: TGCGCCAGCAGCTTGACGCTGGGCTACTATGGCTACACCTTC

d_call: TRBD1
v_call: TRBV30
clone_size: many
j_call: TRBJ1-5
cdr3_aa: CAWSDLPGQNQPQHF
cdr3_nt: TGTGCCTGGAGTGACCTTCCGGGACAGAATCAGCCCCAGCATTTT

d_call: TRBD2
v_call: TRBV2
clone_size: many
j_call: TRBJ2-4
cdr3_aa: CASKMIGTSPLQNIQYF
cdr3_nt: TGTGCCAGCAAGATGATCGGGACTAGCCCTTTACAAAACATTCAGTACTTC

d_call: .
v_call: TRBV6-6
clone_size: many
j_call: TRBJ2-2
cdr3_aa: CASSERARGELFF
cdr3_nt: TGTGCCAGCAGTGAACGGGCACGGGGGGAGCTGTTTTTT

d_call: .
v_call: TRBV3-1
clone_size: many
j_call: TRBJ1-3
cdr3_aa: CASSQDTGNTIYF
cdr3_nt: TGTGCCAGCAGCCAAGATACTGGAAACACCATATATTTT

d_call: TRBD1
v_call: TRBV20-1
clone_size: .
j_call: TRBJ2-1
cdr3_aa: CSAQPPGQGPWGEQFF
cdr3_nt: TGCAGTGCCCAGCCGCCGGGACAGGGACCCTGGGGCGAGCAGTTCTTC

d_call: TRBD2
v_call: TRBV3-1
clone_size: .
j_call: TRBJ2-1
cdr3_aa: CASRNEGLVLNEQFF
cdr3_nt: TGTGCCAGCAGGAACGAGGGACTAGTTCTCAATGAGCAGTTCTTC

d_call: TRBD1
v_call: TRBV6-1
clone_size: many
j_call: TRBJ2-3
cdr3_aa: CASSPSDRYTDTQYF
cdr3_nt: TGTGCCAGCAGCCCTTCGGACAGGTATACAGATACGCAGTATTTT

d_call: .
v_call: TRBV28
clone_size: many
j_call: TRBJ1-2
cdr3_aa: CASTYRSFGRGYGYTF
cdr3_nt: TGTGCCAGCACCTATCGGAGTTTTGGGCGAGGCTATGGCTACACCTTC

d_call: .
v_call: TRBV30
clone_size: many
j_call: TRBJ2-1
cdr3_aa: CAWSVRVGLYYNEQFF
cdr3_nt: TGTGCCTGGAGTGTACGTGTGGGCCTATACTACAATGAGCAGTTCTTC

d_call: .
v_call: TRBV20-1
clone_size: .
j_call: TRBJ1-1
cdr3_aa: CSALDRNTEAFF
cdr3_nt: TGCAGTGCATTGGACAGAAACACTGAAGCTTTCTTT

d_call: .
v_call: TRBV2
clone_size: many
j_call: TRBJ2-6
cdr3_aa: CARGSTGGSGANVLTF
cdr3_nt: TGTGCCAGGGGCTCGACAGGCGGCTCTGGGGCCAACGTCCTGACTTTC

d_call: TRBD1
v_call: TRBV19
clone_size: many
j_call: TRBJ1-1
cdr3_aa: CASSRGQVNTEAFF
cdr3_nt: TGTGCCAGTAGTAGGGGACAGGTGAACACTGAAGCTTTCTTT

d_call: .
v_call: TRBV3-1
clone_size: many
j_call: TRBJ2-1
cdr3_aa: CASSQDPGPNNEQFF
cdr3_nt: TGTGCCAGCAGCCAAGATCCCGGGCCTAACAATGAGCAGTTCTTC

d_call: TRBD1
v_call: TRBV7-2
clone_size: .
j_call: TRBJ2-3
cdr3_aa: CASSLVGQGTDTQYF
cdr3_nt: TGTGCCAGCAGCTTAGTGGGACAGGGCACAGATACGCAGTATTTT

d_call: TRBD1
v_call: TRBV20-1
clone_size: many
j_call: TRBJ2-1
cdr3_aa: CSASGTGGFNEQFF
cdr3_nt: TGCAGTGCTAGCGGCACAGGGGGCTTTAATGAGCAGTTCTTC

d_call: TRBD1
v_call: TRBV20-1
clone_size: many
j_call: TRBJ1-6
cdr3_aa: CSATDGQGGRSPLHF
cdr3_nt: TGCAGTGCTACAGACGGACAGGGAGGAAGATCACCCCTCCACTTT

d_call: .
v_call: TRBV19
clone_size: once
j_call: TRBJ1-2
cdr3_aa: CASSTFYGYTF
cdr3_nt: TGTGCCAGTAGTACCTTCTATGGCTACACCTTC

d_call: TRBD2
v_call: TRBV28
clone_size: many
j_call: TRBJ2-3
cdr3_aa: CASSSLSGRGSDTQYF
cdr3_nt: TGTGCCAGCAGTTCCCTCAGCGGGAGAGGTTCAGATACGCAGTATTTT

d_call: .
v_call: TRBV3-1
clone_size: many
j_call: TRBJ2-4
cdr3_aa: CASSQDSGATTIQYF
cdr3_nt: TGTGCCAGCAGCCAAGATTCAGGGGCGACCACAATTCAGTACTTC

d_call: TRBD2
v_call: TRBV4-1
clone_size: many
j_call: TRBJ2-3
cdr3_aa: CVSSQDVTGPRSGDAQYF
cdr3_nt: TGCGTCAGCAGCCAAGATGTGACGGGACCCCGGAGCGGGGACGCGCAGTATTTT

d_call: TRBD1
v_call: TRBV12-3/TRBV12-4
clone_size: once
j_call: TRBJ2-5
cdr3_aa: CASSSGTGRRMSLQETQYF
cdr3_nt: TGTGCCAGCAGTTCGGGGACAGGGAGGCGGATGTCCCTCCAAGAGACCCAGTACTTC

d_call: .
v_call: TRBV20-1
clone_size: many
j_call: TRBJ1-1
cdr3_aa: CSANLARDTEAFF
cdr3_nt: TGCAGTGCCAATTTAGCCCGAGACACTGAAGCTTTCTTT

d_call: TRBD2
v_call: TRBV5-1
clone_size: many
j_call: TRBJ2-1
cdr3_aa: CASSSSLAITYNEQFF
cdr3_nt: TGCGCCAGCAGCTCATCACTAGCGATTACCTACAATGAGCAGTTCTTC

d_call: TRBD1
v_call: TRBV9
clone_size: many
j_call: TRBJ2-2
cdr3_aa: CASSSRRSRGMNTGELFF
cdr3_nt: TGTGCCAGCAGCTCCCGTAGAAGCAGGGGGATGAACACCGGGGAGCTGTTTTTT

d_call: .
v_call: TRBV4-3
clone_size: .
j_call: TRBJ2-2
cdr3_aa: CASSQEGISNTGELFF
cdr3_nt: TGCGCCAGCAGCCAAGAGGGGATCTCGAACACCGGGGAGCTGTTTTTT

d_call: TRBD1
v_call: TRBV25-1
clone_size: many
j_call: TRBJ2-1
cdr3_aa: CASSETGSSYNEQFF
cdr3_nt: TGTGCCAGCAGTGAGACAGGGAGCTCCTACAATGAGCAGTTCTTC

d_call: .
v_call: TRBV5-4
clone_size: many
j_call: TRBJ1-3
cdr3_aa: CASSPETAGNTIYF
cdr3_nt: TGTGCCAGCAGCCCAGAAACAGCTGGAAACACCATATATTTT

d_call: TRBD1
v_call: TRBV14
clone_size: many
j_call: TRBJ2-6
cdr3_aa: CASSQRTGVLRGANVLTF
cdr3_nt: TGTGCCAGCAGCCAACGGACAGGTGTGCTGAGAGGGGCCAACGTCCTGACTTTC

d_call: .
v_call: TRBV24-1
clone_size: few
j_call: TRBJ2-3
cdr3_aa: CATSDRGTKVIAWTDTQYF
cdr3_nt: TGTGCCACCAGTGACCGAGGGACAAAAGTCATCGCCTGGACAGATACGCAGTATTTT

d_call: .
v_call: TRBV15
clone_size: many
j_call: TRBJ2-2
cdr3_aa: CATSRDRQGAGELFF
cdr3_nt: TGTGCCACCAGCAGAGATAGGCAGGGCGCCGGGGAGCTGTTTTTT

d_call: .
v_call: TRBV9
clone_size: few
j_call: TRBJ1-2
cdr3_aa: CASSANPGANYGYTF
cdr3_nt: TGTGCCAGCAGCGCCAACCCCGGAGCTAACTATGGCTACACCTTC

d_call: .
v_call: TRBV7-9
clone_size: many
j_call: TRBJ2-7
cdr3_aa: CASSLAGTQYEQYF
cdr3_nt: TGTGCCAGCAGCTTAGCCGGGACTCAATACGAGCAGTACTTC

d_call: .
v_call: TRBV28
clone_size: few
j_call: TRBJ1-6
cdr3_aa: CASSPGEERSPLHF
cdr3_nt: TGTGCCAGCAGTCCCGGGGAAGAACGTTCACCCCTCCACTTT

d_call: .
v_call: TRBV27
clone_size: many
j_call: TRBJ2-1
cdr3_aa: CASSLVGNEQFF
cdr3_nt: TGTGCCAGCAGTTTGGTGGGCAATGAGCAGTTCTTC

d_call: TRBD1
v_call: TRBV18
clone_size: many
j_call: TRBJ2-5
cdr3_aa: CASSPGTGRGTQYF
cdr3_nt: TGTGCCAGCTCACCTGGGACAGGGAGAGGGACCCAGTACTTC

d_call: .
v_call: TRBV5-1
clone_size: many
j_call: TRBJ1-5
cdr3_aa: CASSLSPVTDSNQPQHF
cdr3_nt: TGCGCCAGCAGCTTGTCCCCGGTCACCGATAGCAATCAGCCCCAGCATTTT

d_call: .
v_call: TRBV7-6
clone_size: many
j_call: TRBJ2-7
cdr3_aa: CASSLLDTSNEQYF
cdr3_nt: TGTGCCAGCAGCCTACTAGACACTTCCAACGAGCAGTACTTC

d_call: TRBD2
v_call: TRBV11-2
clone_size: .
j_call: TRBJ2-1
cdr3_aa: CASSLRGASGHNEQFF
cdr3_nt: TGTGCCAGCAGCTTAAGAGGGGCTAGCGGCCACAATGAGCAGTTCTTC

d_call: .
v_call: TRBV28
clone_size: many
j_call: TRBJ1-3
cdr3_aa: CASRGGTRSGNTIYF
cdr3_nt: TGTGCCAGCAGAGGGGGAACCCGCTCTGGAAACACCATATATTTT

d_call: .
v_call: TRBV5-6
clone_size: many
j_call: TRBJ1-5
cdr3_aa: CASSSGTKNQPQHF
cdr3_nt: TGTGCCAGCAGTTCGGGGACGAAGAATCAGCCCCAGCATTTT